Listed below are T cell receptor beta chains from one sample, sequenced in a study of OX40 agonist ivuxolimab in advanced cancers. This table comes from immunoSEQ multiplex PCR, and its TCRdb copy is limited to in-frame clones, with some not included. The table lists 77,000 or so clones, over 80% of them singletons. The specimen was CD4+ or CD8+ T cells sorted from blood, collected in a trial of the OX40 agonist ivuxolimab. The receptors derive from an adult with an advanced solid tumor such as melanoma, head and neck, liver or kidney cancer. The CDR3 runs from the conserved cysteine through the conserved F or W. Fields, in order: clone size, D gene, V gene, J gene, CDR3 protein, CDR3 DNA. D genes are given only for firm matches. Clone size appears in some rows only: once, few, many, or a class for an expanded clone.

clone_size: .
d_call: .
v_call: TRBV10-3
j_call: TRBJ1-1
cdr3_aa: CAISPTGLIEAFF
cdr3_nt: TGTGCCATCAGTCCCACAGGGTTAATTGAAGCTTTCTTT

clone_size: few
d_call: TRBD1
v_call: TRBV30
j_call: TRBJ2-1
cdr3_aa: CAWSVQGGVGFF
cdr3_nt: TGTGCCTGGAGTGTACAGGGGGGAGTAGGATTCTTC

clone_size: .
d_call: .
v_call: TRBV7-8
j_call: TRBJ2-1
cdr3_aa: CASSLGETNNEQFF
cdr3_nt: TGTGCCAGCAGCTTAGGGGAGACCAACAATGAGCAGTTCTTC

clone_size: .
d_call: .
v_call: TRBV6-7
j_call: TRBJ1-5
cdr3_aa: CASSYSMSEQPQHF
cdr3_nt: TGTGCCAGCAGTTACTCGATGTCGGAACAGCCCCAGCATTTT

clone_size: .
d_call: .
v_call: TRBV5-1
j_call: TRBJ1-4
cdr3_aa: CASSLEGGLNEKLFF
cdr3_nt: TGCGCCAGCAGCTTGGAGGGGGGTCTTAATGAAAAACTGTTTTTT

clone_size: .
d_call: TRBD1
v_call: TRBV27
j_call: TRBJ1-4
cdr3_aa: CASREQGTEKLFF
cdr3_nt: TGTGCCAGCAGGGAACAGGGGACCGAAAAACTGTTTTTT

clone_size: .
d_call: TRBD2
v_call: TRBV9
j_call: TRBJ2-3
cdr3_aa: CASSIRGGAADTQYF
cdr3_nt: TGTGCCAGCAGCATCCGCGGGGGGGCGGCAGATACGCAGTATTTT

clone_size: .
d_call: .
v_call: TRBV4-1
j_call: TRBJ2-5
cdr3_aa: CASSQDRGVGSKETQYF
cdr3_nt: TGCGCCAGCAGCCAAGATAGAGGAGTCGGATCTAAAGAGACCCAGTACTTC

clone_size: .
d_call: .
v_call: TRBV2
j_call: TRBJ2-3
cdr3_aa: CASSEQITRSTDTQYF
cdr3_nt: TGTGCCAGCAGTGAACAAATTACCCGTAGCACAGATACGCAGTATTTT

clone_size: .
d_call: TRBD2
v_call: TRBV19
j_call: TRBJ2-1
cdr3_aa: CASSMTSGDTNEQFF
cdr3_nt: TGTGCCAGTAGTATGACTAGCGGGGATACTAATGAGCAGTTCTTC